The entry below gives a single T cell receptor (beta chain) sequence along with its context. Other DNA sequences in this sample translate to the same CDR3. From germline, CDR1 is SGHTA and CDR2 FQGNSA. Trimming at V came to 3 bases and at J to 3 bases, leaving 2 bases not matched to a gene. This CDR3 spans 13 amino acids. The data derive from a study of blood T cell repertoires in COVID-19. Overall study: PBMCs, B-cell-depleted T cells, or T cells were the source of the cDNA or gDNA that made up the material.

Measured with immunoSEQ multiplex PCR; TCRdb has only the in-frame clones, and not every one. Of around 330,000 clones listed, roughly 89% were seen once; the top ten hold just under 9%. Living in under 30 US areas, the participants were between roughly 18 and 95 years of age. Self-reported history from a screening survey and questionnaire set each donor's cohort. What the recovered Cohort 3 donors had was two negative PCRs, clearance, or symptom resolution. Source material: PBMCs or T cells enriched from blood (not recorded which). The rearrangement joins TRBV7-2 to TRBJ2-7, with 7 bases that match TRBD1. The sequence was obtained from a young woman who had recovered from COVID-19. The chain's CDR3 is CASSFRDSYEQYF. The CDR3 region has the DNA TGTGCCAGCAGCTTCCGGGACAGCTACGAGCAGTACTTC.